This T cell receptor (beta chain) was documented in a study of blood T cell repertoires in COVID-19. The wider study: The study drew acute and convalescent COVID-19 samples from the United States, Italy and Spain. The cDNA or gDNA used as material had been derived from T cells, B-cell-depleted T cells, or PBMCs.

Under the authors' procedure: Estimates of nucleated cell counts were drawn from the amplification of reference gene primers. TCRdb keeps only in-frame clones here, not all; method: immunoSEQ multiplex PCR. The DNA gave D and trimming, while V, J and clone size come from that table. The profile shows 150,000 to 200,000 clones, 88% of them singletons. Germline V gene data show CDR1 as SQVTM and CDR2 as ANQGSEA. The CDR3 runs 15 residues. The germline V and J ends were trimmed by 0 bases and 4 bases, with 15 bases remaining between them. The genes are TRBV29-1 and TRBJ1-2; maybe TRBD1 (6 bases). Sequenced material: peripheral blood. The sequence was obtained from a man between 60 and 70 years old with acute or convalescent COVID-19. CDR3 sequence (DNA): TGCAGCGTTGAAGATGGCGGGGGGCTCATCTATGGCTACACCTTC. Amino acids: CSVEDGGGLIYGYTF.